These 3 T cell receptor beta chains came from one sample sequenced in a study of cytomegalovirus exposure and HLA in healthy donors. The protocol was immunoSEQ multiplex PCR, while the TCRdb copy is restricted to in-frame clones and leaves out a portion. The table records more than 250,000 clones, just over 85% of them present only once. The sample consisted of PBMCs. These receptors all come from a woman between 18 and 29 years old in good health and CMV-seronegative.

V usage is TRBV6-1 and J usage is TRBJ1-2; perhaps TRBD1 as D (5 bases). The CDR3 is 13 amino acids. Germline loops: CDR1 MNHNS, CDR2 SASEGT. V lost 7 bases to trimming and J lost 4 bases, with 13 bases between them. CDR3 DNA: TGTGCCAGCACCCCTCAGGGTAGCTATGGCTACACCTTC. The encoded protein is CASTPQGSYGYTF.

This clone has only a few counts. V usage is TRBV7-9 and J usage is TRBJ1-1; weak D call: TRBD1 (6 bases). Trimming took 4 bases from V and 2 from J, leaving 17 bases between them. This CDR3 has 16 residues. Germline CDR1 is SEHNR and CDR2 is FQNEAQ (reference sequence). In DNA, the CDR3 is TGTGCCAGCAGCTCCCCGTTACAGGGAAGTAACACTGAAGCTTTCTTT. This translates into CASSSPLQGSNTEAFF.

This clone was detected once. The rearrangement links TRBV29-1 to TRBJ2-7; D remains ambiguous. V lost 5 bases and J lost 6, with 14 bases in between. Germline values: CDR1 SQVTM, CDR2 ANQGSEA. This CDR3 has 12 amino acids. CDR3 DNA: TGCAGCGTTTATTCCTACCCCGGCGAGCAGTACTTC. Translated, it gives CSVYSYPGEQYF.